What follows are 23 T cell receptor beta chains derived from one specimen sequenced in a study of blood T cell repertoires in COVID-19. Profiling relied on immunoSEQ multiplex PCR, and the TCRdb table lists in-frame clones only, not all of them. This repertoire shows about 58,000 clones, less than 90% found once; its top ten account for roughly 8%. The material sequenced was peripheral blood. Receptor source: an older woman with active COVID-19.

V and J are TRBV7-8 and TRBJ2-7, with TRBD2 matching over 7 bases. This CDR3 spans 14 amino acids. Per the germline V gene, CDR1 is SGHVS and CDR2 is FQNEAQ. The V gene end was trimmed by 1 base and the J gene end by 6 bases; junction bases not matched to a gene: 6. The chain's CDR3 is CASSLGEGLGEQYF. The CDR3 DNA sequence: TGTGCCAGCAGCTTAGGGGAGGGCCTTGGCGAGCAGTACTTC.

This chain uses TRBV2 with TRBJ1-5; D not resolved. The CDR3 runs 15 residues. The V end lost 8 bases, the J end lost 1 base, and 15 bases lay between the germline ends. Germline-derived CDR1 and CDR2 are SNHLY and FYNNEI. The CDR3 region is CASQWQAGSNQPQHF. CDR3 in DNA: TGTGCCAGCCAATGGCAGGCCGGAAGCAATCAGCCCCAGCATTTT.

The CDR3 reads CASSSPGISYEQYF. CDR3 nucleotide sequence: TGTGCCAGTAGCTCCCCAGGGATCAGCTACGAGCAGTACTTC. V gene TRBV19 combines with J gene TRBJ2-7; the D gene is possibly TRBD1 (5 bases). The CDR3 contains 14 residues. Deletions cut 6 bases from V and 3 bases from J, with 15 bases between. The germline V gene has CDR1 LNHDA and CDR2 SQIVND (reference sequence).

J is TRBJ2-1 and V is TRBV2; 9 positions agree with TRBD1. V lost 6 bases to trimming and J lost 7 bases; unmatched junction nucleotides: 4. Germline CDR1 is SNHLY and CDR2 is FYNNEI. The CDR3 is 13 residues long. In DNA form, the CDR3 reads TGTGCCAGCAGGACGGACAGGGGTAATGAGCAGTTCTTC. It translates to CASRTDRGNEQFF.

This chain joins TRBV9 and TRBJ2-4; 9 nucleotides agree with TRBD2. This CDR3 is built from 20 residues. Looked up from germline, CDR1 is SGDLS and CDR2 is YYNGEE. V dropped 4 bases and J dropped 0; count of bases not matched to a gene: 17. The CDR3 DNA follows: TGTGCCAGCAGCCCCCGTGGTGGGCGGGAGGGCCTGGGAGCCAAAAACATTCAGTACTTC. Encoded protein: CASSPRGGREGLGAKNIQYF.

The chain links TRBV20-1 to TRBJ1-1; D is undetermined. CDR1 is DFQATT and CDR2 is SNEGSKA in the germline V gene (reference sequence). V was cut by 2 bases and J by 8 bases, with 9 bases left in between. This CDR3 is 11 amino acids long. The CDR3 DNA follows: TGCAGTGCTAGACAGAACCTGGAAGCTTTCTTT. This codes for CSARQNLEAFF.

The V call is TRBV29-1, the J call TRBJ1-3; 9 nucleotides line up with TRBD1. Germline CDR1 is SQVTM and CDR2 is ANQGSEA. The CDR3 sequence is 17 residues long. V gave up 3 bases and J gave up 6 bases; unmatched junction bases: 15. CDR3: CSVDLISRDRAENTIYF. The CDR3 coding sequence is TGCAGCGTTGATCTAATAAGCCGGGACAGGGCTGAAAACACCATATATTTT.

The rearrangement uses TRBV18 and TRBJ2-6; D is unclear. Germline V gene data show CDR1 as KGHSH and CDR2 as LQKENI. Trimming shortened V by 0 bases and J by 0 bases, and 9 bases separated the two germline ends. This CDR3 spans 17 amino acids. This CDR3 reads CASSPPSRFSGANVLTF. The CDR3 bases are TGTGCCAGCTCACCACCGAGTCGATTCTCTGGGGCCAACGTCCTGACTTTC.

Comments on this clone: The CDR3 end shows no conserved phenylalanine or tryptophan, and so a read error is likely. V is TRBV30 and J is TRBJ1-2; 8 bases are shared with TRBD1. CDR1 and CDR2 from the germline V gene are GTSNPN and SVGIG (reference sequence). The junction had 11 bases not matched to a gene; V was cut back by 0 bases and J by 8 bases. CDR3 length: 15 residues. Here the CDR3 reads CAWSVGGRGPVGYTL. The CDR3 DNA follows: TGTGCCTGGAGTGTAGGCGGCAGGGGGCCGGTCGGCTACACCCTC.

The chain links TRBV9 to TRBJ2-3; D ambiguous. CDR1 and CDR2 (germline): SGDLS, YYNGEE. The V end was cut by 0 bases, the J end by 6 bases, with 8 bases between. This CDR3 region has 13 residues. The CDR3 here is CASSVDSRDTQYF. The CDR3, as DNA: TGTGCCAGCAGCGTAGACTCACGGGATACGCAGTATTTT.

The rearrangement uses TRBV6-5 and TRBJ2-7; 13 bases line up with TRBD2. Trimming removed 4 bases from V and 9 bases from J; junction bases left unmatched: 6. The CDR3 has 14 amino acids. Germline V gives CDR1 MNHEY, CDR2 SVGAGI. CDR3 residues: CASSFGLAGDGQYF. The CDR3 nucleotides are TGTGCCAGCAGTTTTGGACTAGCGGGAGATGGGCAGTACTTC.

This clone appeared once. The V call is TRBV11-3, the J call TRBJ2-1; 8 bases agree with TRBD2. Germline loops: CDR1 SGHNT, CDR2 YENEEA. This CDR3 has 15 amino acids. The V segment lost 3 bases and the J segment 0 bases; nucleotides outside the gene matches: 1. The CDR3 DNA reads as TGTGCCAGCAGCTTCGGGACTAGCTCCTACAATGAGCAGTTCTTC. The encoded protein is CASSFGTSSYNEQFF.

CDR3 nucleotide sequence: TGTGCCAGCAGCCACCTACAGGGTGGAACTTTCTTT. Amino acid sequence: CASSHLQGGTFF. This chain joins TRBV14 and TRBJ1-1; a possible D gene is TRBD1 (6 bases). CDR1 and CDR2 (germline): SGHDN, FVKESK. The length of the CDR3 is 12 residues. V lost 3 bases and J lost 12, with 14 bases in between. Variable domain in full (rest from reference TRBV14 and TRBJ1-1): EAGVTQFPSHSVIEKGQTVTLRCDPISGHDNLYWYRRVMGKEIKFLLHFVKESKQDESGMPNNRFLAERTGGTYSTLKVQPAELEDSGVYFCASSHLQGGTFFGQGTRLTVV.

The chain employs TRBV20-1 and TRBJ2-7; D remains unclear. This CDR3 contains 11 residues. With 3 bases removed from V and 4 bases from J, the gap between germline ends came to 7 bases. The germline CDR1 and CDR2 sequences are DFQATT and SNEGSKA (reference sequence). For the CDR3, the DNA is TGCAGTGCTAGTAACGGGTACGAGCAGTACTTC. Its protein product is CSASNGYEQYF.

The rearrangement uses TRBV3-1 (or the pseudogene TRBV3-2) and TRBJ2-1, with 10 bases identical to TRBD1. Germline CDR1 is LGHDT and CDR2 is YNNKEL (reference sequence). The CDR3 sequence is 15 residues long. V shed 6 bases and J 7 bases; nucleotides not matched to a gene: 9. The CDR3 sequence: CASREDRGPGNEQFF. The CDR3 DNA sequence: TGTGCCAGCAGAGAAGACAGGGGGCCTGGTAATGAGCAGTTCTTC.

This clone was seen a single time. The chain joins TRBV5-4 to TRBJ1-2; TRBD1 aligns across 11 bases. There are 14 residues in the CDR3. Unmatched junction bases numbered 6, after V lost 4 bases and J lost 7 bases. Germline V gene sequence: CDR1 SGHNT, CDR2 YYREEE (reference sequence). CDR3 in amino acids: CASSRDRGVFGYTF. In DNA, the CDR3 is TGTGCCAGCAGCAGGGACAGGGGGGTGTTTGGCTACACCTTC.

The chain joins TRBV10-1 to TRBJ2-5; 11 nucleotides agree with TRBD2. The CDR3 covers 17 residues. V was clipped by 1 base and J by 4 bases; unmatched bases: 8. Germline V gives CDR1 WNHNN, CDR2 SYGVQD (reference sequence). The CDR3 coding sequence is TGCGCCAGCAGTGAGTTCAGACAGGGGACTAGCGGAGAGACCCAGTACTTC. Its protein product is CASSEFRQGTSGETQYF.

The chain couples TRBV21-1 to TRBJ1-2; TRBD1, the D gene given by the table, was not confirmed from the DNA. TRBV21-1 is given as a pseudogene. The CDR3 covers 17 residues. The CDR3 region is CASSKDPGTGGNYGYTF. The CDR3, as DNA: TGTGCCAGCAGCAAAGACCCCGGGACAGGGGGTAACTATGGCTACACCTTC.

The rearrangement links TRBV7-9 to TRBJ2-7, with a weak D call TRBD2 (5 bases). This CDR3 spans 15 amino acids. The germline V gene encodes CDR1 SEHNR and CDR2 FQNEAQ (reference sequence). Trimming took off 1 base at V and 5 bases at J, with 15 bases between the two ends. The CDR3 DNA sequence: TGTGCCAGCAGCTTAGGTGGGAGATGGATAGACGAGCAGTACTTC. Protein: CASSLGGRWIDEQYF.

The chain recombines TRBV2 with TRBJ2-2; no reliable D call. V lost 6 bases and J 4 bases, leaving 9 bases between the germline ends. Germline V lookup: CDR1 SNHLY, CDR2 FYNNEI. The CDR3 spans 13 residues. The CDR3 bases are TGTGCCAGCAGCCCCCGAGGCACCGGGGAGCTGTTTTTT. Its protein product is CASSPRGTGELFF.

CDR3 coding DNA: TGTGCCAGCAGTTCAATTCGGACTAGCGGGGTCCATGAGCAGTTCTTC. This sequence encodes CASSSIRTSGVHEQFF. The chain couples TRBV27 to TRBJ2-1; TRBD2 agrees at 12 bases. Per germline, CDR1 MNHEY and CDR2 SMNVEV (reference sequence). The CDR3 spans 16 residues. The V segment lost 4 bases and the J segment 8 bases; nucleotides outside the gene matches: 9.

This clone came up once. This chain uses TRBV7-9 with TRBJ1-3, with D perhaps matching TRBD1 (5 bases). V lost 6 bases, J lost 3 bases, and 12 bases lay in between. The CDR3 consists of 14 residues. Germline CDR1 and CDR2: SEHNR and FQNEAQ (reference sequence). The CDR3, as DNA: TGTGCCAGCAGAATCGGGGGGGATGGAAACACCATATATTTT. This codes for CASRIGGDGNTIYF.

The chain recombines TRBV19 with TRBJ2-2, with D possibly being TRBD1 (5 bases). The CDR3 extends over 14 amino acids. Trimming cost V 7 bases and J 3 bases, with 12 bases left between them. Looked up from germline, CDR1 is LNHDA and CDR2 is SQIVND (reference sequence). CDR3 in DNA: TGTGCCAGTACTCTAGGCAGGGACACCGGGGAGCTGTTTTTT. It specifies CASTLGRDTGELFF.